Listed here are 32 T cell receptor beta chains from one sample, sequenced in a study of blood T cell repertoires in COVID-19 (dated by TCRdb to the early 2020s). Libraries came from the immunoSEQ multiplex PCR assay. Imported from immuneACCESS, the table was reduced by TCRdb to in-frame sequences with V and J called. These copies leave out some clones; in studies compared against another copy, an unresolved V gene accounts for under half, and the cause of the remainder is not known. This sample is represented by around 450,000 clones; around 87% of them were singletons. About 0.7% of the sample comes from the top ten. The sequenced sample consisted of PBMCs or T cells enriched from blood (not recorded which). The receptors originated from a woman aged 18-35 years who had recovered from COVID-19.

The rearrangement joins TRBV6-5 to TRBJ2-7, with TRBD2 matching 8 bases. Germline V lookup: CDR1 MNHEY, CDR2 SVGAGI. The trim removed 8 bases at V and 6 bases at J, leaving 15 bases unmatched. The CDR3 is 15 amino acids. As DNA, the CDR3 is TGTGCCAGCTTTTCAACCGGGACTAGTCAATCCGAGCAGTACTTC. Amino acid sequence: CASFSTGTSQSEQYF.

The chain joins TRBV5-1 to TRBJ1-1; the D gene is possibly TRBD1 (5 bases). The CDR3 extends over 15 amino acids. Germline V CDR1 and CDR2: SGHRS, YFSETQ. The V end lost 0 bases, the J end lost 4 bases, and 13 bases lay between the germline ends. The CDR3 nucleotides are TGCGCCAGCAGCTTGGAAACAGGCGGGGGCACTGAAGCTTTCTTT. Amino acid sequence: CASSLETGGGTEAFF.

The CDR3 reads CASSEGRANEKLFF. CDR3 bases: TGTGCCAGCAGTGAGGGCAGGGCTAATGAAAAACTGTTTTTT. The chain has TRBV6-1 and TRBJ1-4, with a possible D match to TRBD1 (5 bases). Germline CDR1 MNHNS, CDR2 SASEGT. The CDR3 loop spans 14 amino acids. V lost 3 bases, J lost 3 bases, and 8 bases lay in between.

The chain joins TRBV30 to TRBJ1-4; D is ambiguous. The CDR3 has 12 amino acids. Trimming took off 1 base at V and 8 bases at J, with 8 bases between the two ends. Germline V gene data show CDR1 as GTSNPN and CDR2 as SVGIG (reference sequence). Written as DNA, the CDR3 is TGTGCCTGGAGTGAGATGAGCGAAAAACTGTTTTTT. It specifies CAWSEMSEKLFF.

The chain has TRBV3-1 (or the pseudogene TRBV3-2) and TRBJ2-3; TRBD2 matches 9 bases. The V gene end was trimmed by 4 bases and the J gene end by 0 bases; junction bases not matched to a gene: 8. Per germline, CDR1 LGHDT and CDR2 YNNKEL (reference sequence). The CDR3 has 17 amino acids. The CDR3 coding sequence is TGTGCCAGCAGCCCCATAGCGGGGGCGTCTAGCACAGATACGCAGTATTTT. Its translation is CASSPIAGASSTDTQYF.

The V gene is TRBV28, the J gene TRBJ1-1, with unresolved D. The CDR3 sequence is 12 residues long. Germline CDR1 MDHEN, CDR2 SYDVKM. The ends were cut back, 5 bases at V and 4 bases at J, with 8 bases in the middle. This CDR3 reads CASSPYSTEAFF. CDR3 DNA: TGTGCCAGCAGTCCATACAGCACTGAAGCTTTCTTT.

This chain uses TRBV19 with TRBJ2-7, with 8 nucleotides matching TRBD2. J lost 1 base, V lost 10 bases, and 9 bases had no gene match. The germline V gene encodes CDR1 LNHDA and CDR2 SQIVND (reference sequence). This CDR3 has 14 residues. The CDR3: CATAPAGESYEQYF. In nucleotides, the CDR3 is TGTGCCACCGCACCAGCGGGGGAGTCCTACGAGCAGTACTTC.

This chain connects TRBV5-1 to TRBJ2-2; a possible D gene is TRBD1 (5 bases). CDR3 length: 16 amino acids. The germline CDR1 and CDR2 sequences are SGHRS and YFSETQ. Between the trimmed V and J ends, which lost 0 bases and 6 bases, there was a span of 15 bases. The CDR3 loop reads CASSLAPNQGSGELFF. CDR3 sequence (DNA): TGCGCCAGCAGCTTGGCCCCGAACCAGGGTTCCGGGGAGCTGTTTTTT.

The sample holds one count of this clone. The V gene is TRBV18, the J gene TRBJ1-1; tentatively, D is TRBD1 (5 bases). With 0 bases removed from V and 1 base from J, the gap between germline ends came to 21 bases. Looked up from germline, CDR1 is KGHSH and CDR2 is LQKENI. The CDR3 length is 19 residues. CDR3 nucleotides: TGTGCCAGCTCACCACCTATCAGGGTTGGGTTACCAGCGAACACTGAAGCTTTCTTT. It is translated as CASSPPIRVGLPANTEAFF.

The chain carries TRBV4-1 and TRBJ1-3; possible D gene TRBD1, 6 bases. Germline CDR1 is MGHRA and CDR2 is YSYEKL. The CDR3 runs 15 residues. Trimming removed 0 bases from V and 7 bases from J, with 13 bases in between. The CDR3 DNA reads TGCGCCAGCAGCCAAGATTTACAGGGAAGGAACACCATATATTTT. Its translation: CASSQDLQGRNTIYF.

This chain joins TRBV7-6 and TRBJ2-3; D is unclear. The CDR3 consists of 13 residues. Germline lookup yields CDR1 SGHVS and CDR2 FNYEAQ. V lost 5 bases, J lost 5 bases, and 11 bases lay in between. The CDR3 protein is CASSQRPGDTQYF. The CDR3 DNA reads TGTGCCAGCAGCCAGAGGCCTGGAGATACGCAGTATTTT.

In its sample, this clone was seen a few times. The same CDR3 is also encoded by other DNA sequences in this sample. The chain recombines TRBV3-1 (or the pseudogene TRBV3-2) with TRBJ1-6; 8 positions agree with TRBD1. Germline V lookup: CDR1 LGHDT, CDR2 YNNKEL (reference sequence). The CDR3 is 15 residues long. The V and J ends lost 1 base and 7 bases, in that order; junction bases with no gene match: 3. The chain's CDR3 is CASSQGTGTNSPLHF. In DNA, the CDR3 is TGTGCCAGCAGCCAAGGGACAGGGACCAATTCACCCCTCCACTTT.

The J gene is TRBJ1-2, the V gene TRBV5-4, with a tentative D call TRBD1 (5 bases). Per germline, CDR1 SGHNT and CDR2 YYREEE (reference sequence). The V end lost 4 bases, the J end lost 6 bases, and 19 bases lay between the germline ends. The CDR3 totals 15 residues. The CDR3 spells CASSPGGSVANGYTF. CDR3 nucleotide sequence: TGTGCCAGCAGCCCCGGGGGATCTGTAGCAAATGGCTACACCTTC.

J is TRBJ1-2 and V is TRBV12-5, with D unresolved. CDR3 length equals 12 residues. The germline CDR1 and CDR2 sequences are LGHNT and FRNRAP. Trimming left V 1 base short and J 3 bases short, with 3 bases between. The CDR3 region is CASGLGHYGYTF. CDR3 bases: TGTGCTAGTGGTTTGGGGCACTATGGCTACACCTTC.

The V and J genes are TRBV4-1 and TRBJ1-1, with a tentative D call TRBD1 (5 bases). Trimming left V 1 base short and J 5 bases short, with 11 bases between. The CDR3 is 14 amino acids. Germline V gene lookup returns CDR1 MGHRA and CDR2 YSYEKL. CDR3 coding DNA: TGCGCCAGCAGCCAAGGGCGGGGGGAGACTGAAGCTTTCTTT. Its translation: CASSQGRGETEAFF.

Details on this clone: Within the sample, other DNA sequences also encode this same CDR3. CDR3 in amino acids: CASRRGLNTEAFF. The CDR3 DNA reads as TGTGCCAGCAGACGAGGCCTGAACACTGAAGCTTTCTTT. This chain links TRBV5-6 with TRBJ1-1; D call uncertain. This CDR3 region has 13 residues. Trimming cost V 5 bases and J 0 bases, with 8 bases left between them. From germline, CDR1 is SGHDT and CDR2 YYEEEE.

This chain's CDR3 is CASSMAGVNTIYF. The CDR3 nucleotides are TGTGCCAGCTCAATGGCCGGGGTAAACACCATATATTTT. The chain carries TRBV5-4 and TRBJ1-3; no clear D gene. This CDR3 is 13 amino acids long. Looked up from germline, CDR1 is SGHNT and CDR2 is YYREEE (reference sequence). V shed 7 bases and J shed 6 bases, with 14 bases lying between them.

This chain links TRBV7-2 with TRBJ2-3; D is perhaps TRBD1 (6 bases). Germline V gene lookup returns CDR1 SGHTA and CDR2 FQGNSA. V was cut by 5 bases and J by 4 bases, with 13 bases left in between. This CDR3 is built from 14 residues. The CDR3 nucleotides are TGTGCCAGCAGCCCCCAGACAGGAGCAGATACGCAGTATTTT. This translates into CASSPQTGADTQYF.

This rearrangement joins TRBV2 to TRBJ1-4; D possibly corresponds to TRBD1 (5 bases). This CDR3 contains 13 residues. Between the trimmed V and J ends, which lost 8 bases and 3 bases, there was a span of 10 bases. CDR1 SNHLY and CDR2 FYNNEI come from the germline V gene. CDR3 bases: TGTGCCAGCGGGGGGTATGCTAATGAAAAACTGTTTTTT. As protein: CASGGYANEKLFF.

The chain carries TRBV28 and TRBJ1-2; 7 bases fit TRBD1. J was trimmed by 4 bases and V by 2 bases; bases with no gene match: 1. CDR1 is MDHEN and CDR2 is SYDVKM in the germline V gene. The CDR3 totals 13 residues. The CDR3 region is CASSLGDSYGYTF. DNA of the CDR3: TGTGCCAGCAGTTTAGGGGACAGCTATGGCTACACCTTC.

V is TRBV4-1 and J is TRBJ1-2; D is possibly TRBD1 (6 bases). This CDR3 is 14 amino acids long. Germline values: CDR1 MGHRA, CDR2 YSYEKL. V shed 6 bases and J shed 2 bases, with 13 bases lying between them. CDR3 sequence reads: CASRRPGQNYGYTF. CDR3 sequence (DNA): TGCGCCAGCAGAAGACCCGGACAGAACTATGGCTACACCTTC.

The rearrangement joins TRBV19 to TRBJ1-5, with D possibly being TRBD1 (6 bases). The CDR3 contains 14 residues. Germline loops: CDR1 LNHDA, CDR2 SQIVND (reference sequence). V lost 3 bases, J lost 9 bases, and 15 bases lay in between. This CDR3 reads CASSIGTSSRPQHF. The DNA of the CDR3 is TGTGCCAGTAGTATTGGGACATCCTCTAGGCCCCAGCATTTT.

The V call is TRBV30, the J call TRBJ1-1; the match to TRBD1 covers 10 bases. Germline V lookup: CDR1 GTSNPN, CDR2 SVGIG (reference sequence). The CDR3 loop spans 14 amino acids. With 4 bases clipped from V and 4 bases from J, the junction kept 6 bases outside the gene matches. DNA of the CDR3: TGTGCCTGGACCACCCGGACAGGGGGCACTGAAGCTTTCTTT. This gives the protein CAWTTRTGGTEAFF. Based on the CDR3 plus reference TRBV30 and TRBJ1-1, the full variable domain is SQTIHQWPATLVQPVGSPLSLECTVEGTSNPNLYWYRQAAGRGLQLLFYSVGIGQISSEVPQNLSASRPQDRQFILSSKKLLLSDSGFYLCAWTTRTGGTEAFFGQGTRLTVV.

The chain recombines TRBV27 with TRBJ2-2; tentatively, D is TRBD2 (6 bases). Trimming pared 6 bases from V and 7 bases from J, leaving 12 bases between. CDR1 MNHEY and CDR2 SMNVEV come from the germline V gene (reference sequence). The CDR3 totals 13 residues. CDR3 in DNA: TGTGCCAGCAGAGCGGACTACAGCGGGGAGCTGTTTTTT. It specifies CASRADYSGELFF.

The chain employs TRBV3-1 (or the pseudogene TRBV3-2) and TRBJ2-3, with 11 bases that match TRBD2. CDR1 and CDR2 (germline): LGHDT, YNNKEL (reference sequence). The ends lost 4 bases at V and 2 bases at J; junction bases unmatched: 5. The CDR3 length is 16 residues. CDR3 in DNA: TGTGCCAGCAGCCCTACTAGCGGGGGTGACACAGATACGCAGTATTTT. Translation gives CASSPTSGGDTDTQYF.

The CDR3 DNA follows: TGTGCCAGCAGTGACTCAGGGGGTAGCGGCACAGATACGCAGTATTTT. This encodes CASSDSGGSGTDTQYF. This chain uses TRBV6-4 with TRBJ2-3; possibly TRBD1 for D (6 bases). The V and J ends lost 0 bases and 1 base respectively, with 11 bases between them. Germline lookup yields CDR1 MRHNA and CDR2 SNTAGT. The CDR3 is made up of 16 amino acids.

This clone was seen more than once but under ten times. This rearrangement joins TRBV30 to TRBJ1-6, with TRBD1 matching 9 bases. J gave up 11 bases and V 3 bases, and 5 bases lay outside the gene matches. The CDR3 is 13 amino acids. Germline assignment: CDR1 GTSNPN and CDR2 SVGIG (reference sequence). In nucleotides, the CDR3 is TGTGCCTGGAGCCCGACAGGGGGAGCACCCCTCCACTTT. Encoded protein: CAWSPTGGAPLHF. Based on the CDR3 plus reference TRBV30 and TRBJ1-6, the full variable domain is SQTIHQWPATLVQPVGSPLSLECTVEGTSNPNLYWYRQAAGRGLQLLFYSVGIGQISSEVPQNLSASRPQDRQFILSSKKLLLSDSGFYLCAWSPTGGAPLHFGNGTRLTVT.

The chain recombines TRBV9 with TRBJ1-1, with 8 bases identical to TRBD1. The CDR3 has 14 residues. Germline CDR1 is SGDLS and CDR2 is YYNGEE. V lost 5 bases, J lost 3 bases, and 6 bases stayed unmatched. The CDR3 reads CASSYGQGDTEAFF. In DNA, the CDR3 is TGTGCCAGCAGTTATGGACAGGGTGACACTGAAGCTTTCTTT.

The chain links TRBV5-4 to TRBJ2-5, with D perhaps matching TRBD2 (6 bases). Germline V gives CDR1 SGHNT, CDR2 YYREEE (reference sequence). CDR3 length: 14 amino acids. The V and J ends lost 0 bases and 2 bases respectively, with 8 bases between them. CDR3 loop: CASSLAGDQETQYF. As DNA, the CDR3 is TGTGCCAGCAGCTTGGCGGGGGATCAAGAGACCCAGTACTTC. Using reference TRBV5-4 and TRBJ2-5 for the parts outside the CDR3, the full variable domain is ETGVTQSPTHLIKTRGQQVTLRCSSQSGHNTVSWYQQALGQGPQFIFQYYREEENGRGNFPPRFSGLQFPNYSSELNVNALELDDSALYLCASSLAGDQETQYFGPGTRLLVL.

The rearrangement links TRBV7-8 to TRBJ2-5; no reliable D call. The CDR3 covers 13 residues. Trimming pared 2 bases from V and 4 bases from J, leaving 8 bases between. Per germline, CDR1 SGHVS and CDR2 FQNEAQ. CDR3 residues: CASSLLYRETQYF. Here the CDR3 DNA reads TGTGCCAGCAGCTTACTCTACCGAGAGACCCAGTACTTC. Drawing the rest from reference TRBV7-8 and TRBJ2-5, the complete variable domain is GAGVSQSPRYKVAKRGQDVALRCDPISGHVSLFWYQQALGQGPEFLTYFQNEAQLDKSGLPSDRFFAERPEGSVSTLKIQRTQQEDSAVYLCASSLLYRETQYFGPGTRLLVL.

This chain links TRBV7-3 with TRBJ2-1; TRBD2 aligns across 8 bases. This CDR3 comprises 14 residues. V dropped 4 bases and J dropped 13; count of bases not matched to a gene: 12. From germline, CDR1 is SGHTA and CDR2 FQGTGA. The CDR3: CASSSTSGGGPQFF. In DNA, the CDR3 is TGTGCCAGCAGCTCCACTTCAGGCGGGGGGCCTCAGTTCTTC.

The CDR3 loop reads CAWTITGTSDPYGYTF. In DNA form, the CDR3 reads TGTGCCTGGACGATAACCGGGACTAGCGACCCTTATGGCTACACCTTC. V gene TRBV30 combines with J gene TRBJ1-2; D perhaps matches TRBD1 (5 bases). This CDR3 has 16 residues. V was cut by 4 bases and J by 5 bases, with 23 bases left in between. Per germline, CDR1 GTSNPN and CDR2 SVGIG (reference sequence).